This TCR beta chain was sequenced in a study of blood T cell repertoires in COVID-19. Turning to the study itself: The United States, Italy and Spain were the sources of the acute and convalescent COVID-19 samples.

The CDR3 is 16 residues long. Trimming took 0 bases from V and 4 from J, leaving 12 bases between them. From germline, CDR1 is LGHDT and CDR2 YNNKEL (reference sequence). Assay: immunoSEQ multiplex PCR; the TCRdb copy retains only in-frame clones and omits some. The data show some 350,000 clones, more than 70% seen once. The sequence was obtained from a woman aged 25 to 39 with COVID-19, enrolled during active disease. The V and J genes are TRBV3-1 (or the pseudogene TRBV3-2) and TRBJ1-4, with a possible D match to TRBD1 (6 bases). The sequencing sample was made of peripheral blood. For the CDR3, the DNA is TGTGCCAGCAGCCAAGATGTAGGCAGGGGTAATGAAAAACTGTTTTTT. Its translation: CASSQDVGRGNEKLFF.